This T cell receptor (beta chain) derives from a study of T cell responses to AZD1222 COVID-19 vaccine (dated by TCRdb to about 2021). About the study as a whole: A total of 230 to 250 trial participants underwent TCR sequencing, of whom 207 received two doses of AZD1222 and about 25 received two doses of the MenACWY control vaccine. Trial participants were enrolled by age into subgroups of 18-55, 56-69 and 70-plus years, and around 150, 28 and 57 TCR-sequenced participants, respectively, were included in these subgroups.

The sample's time point label, in plain terms: about 28 days (+/-7) after the second vaccine dose. This specimen's treatment or condition label, interpreted: meningococcal conjugate vaccine given as trial control. Vaccinee samples came from UK trials COV001 and COV002, including a single-blind randomized controlled phase 2/3 trial of AZD1222 (ChAdOx1 nCoV-19) in healthy adults. For TCRbeta chain sequencing, PBMC samples were collected from trial participants at day 0 and at day 28 after the second dose. Overall results and qualifications from the work: A significant rise in spike-specific TCR breadth and depth was observed after two AZD1222 doses relative to day 0 and relative to MenACWY recipients. Participants were mostly white British and included more females than males, and it was suggested by the authors that clonal diversity may have been underestimated. Because no day 14 peak-response samples were available, repertoires were characterized only after the peak T cell response. Vaccine-associated CD4 TCRs spanned the whole spike protein, with dominant responses in regions 160-218 and 743-854. Conclusions about previously exposed vaccinees were limited because only six AZD1222 recipients were SARS-CoV-2 seropositive at baseline. In the small 56-69-year group, the increase in depth fell short of significance, most likely because of low power. Reportedly, close to half of the unique spike-specific TCRs recognized epitopes lying outside the regions that are mutated in the B.1.351 and B.1.1.7 variants.

The CDR3 has 17 amino acids, counting the end cysteine and phenylalanine. CDR3 DNA is the only sequence kept; it has 51 bases, read in frame from the first base. The germline V gene specifies SGHDT as CDR1 and YYEEEE as CDR2. Germline trimming: 1 base from V, 5 bases from J; junction bases outside gene matches: 13. The CDR3 regions of human TCRbeta chains were subjected to immunosequencing. Per the original workflow: TCRs in the repertoires were compared against a reference library of SARS-CoV-2-specific TCRs that had been generated with the MIRA antigen-specificity platform. Breadth was defined as the fraction of unique TCRs that were SARS-CoV-2-associated, and depth was defined as the fraction of total T cells that were SARS-CoV-2-associated. Using the MIRA data, every spike-specific TCR was mapped to the spike region that the TCR reacted to and assigned to either a CD4 or a CD8 class. Log10-transformed breadth and depth values were compared by one-way ANOVA with Sidak's multiple comparisons tests. TCRdb obtained this table from immuneACCESS and retained in-frame rearrangements with V and J assigned. These tables miss some clones; where compared with another copy, unresolved V genes account for less than half of the shortfall, and the remainder is unexplained. Clonal size and the V and J genes are those of that table, whereas D and trimming came from the DNA. The sample table lists fewer than 85,000 clones, around nine tenths of them with a count of one. The top ten constitute roughly 5% of the sample.

To note about this clone: What this receptor recognizes is not known. It has no much larger one-base neighbor in the sample; base qualities were not kept.

This TCR derives from an adult who received the MenACWY meningococcal vaccine as a control. The chain is assembled from TRBV5-6 and TRBJ2-3, with 7 middle bases fitting TRBD1. Sample: peripheral blood, taken 28 days after the second dose of the MenACWY control vaccine. The DNA sequence reads TGTGCCAGCAGCTTGTCGCCTTACAGGGGTAATGGAGATACGCAGTATTTT. Its translation reads: CASSLSPYRGNGDTQYF.